Listed here is a single T cell receptor (beta chain). Its antigen remains unknown. V shed 10 bases and J 4 bases; nucleotides not matched to a gene: 15. Per the germline V gene, CDR1 is ENHRY and CDR2 is SYGVKD. The CDR3 loop spans 15 amino acids. Treatment reported: some 20 received Ad26.COV2.S at low or high dose, single or two shots; about five received placebo; per-sample allocation not given. Sampling happened 63 days after the first vaccine or placebo injection. The data stem from a study of Ad26.COV2.S vaccination and SARS-CoV-2 variants. For the study at large: Donor had been placed in the Ad26.COV2.S arm of the COV1001 trial. Ad26.COV2.S shots went into the muscle once or twice, 56 days apart. Findings and limits, study-wide: Possibly, TCR breadth and depth analyses underestimated total T cell responses. Once vaccination had occurred, spike-specific CD8+ and CD4+ T cell responses reportedly showed substantial breadth.

Generated by immunoSEQ multiplex PCR, the TCRdb table keeps only in-frame clones and is missing some. The sample carries 300,000 to 350,000 clones, 75% to 90% recorded once. The sample here was peripheral blood, taken in a trial of Ad26.COV2.S vaccine versus placebo. This receptor was obtained from a person aged 18-65 years who received the Ad26.COV2.S COVID-19 vaccine or a placebo. The chain links TRBV10-3 to TRBJ1-2, with TRBD1 matching 7 bases. The CDR3 sequence is CATTRGTEKPYGYTF. The DNA for the CDR3 is TGTGCCACCACTAGGGGGACAGAAAAACCCTATGGCTACACCTTC.